This T cell receptor beta chain was obtained from a study of cytomegalovirus exposure and HLA in healthy donors. Study summary: Among the 398 genotyped donors, approximately 80% were placed in the Caucasian-associated ancestry cluster.

PCR amplification relied on 60 Vbeta primers (plus 13 Jbeta primers). The assay was immunoSEQ multiplex PCR, and TCRdb's table has in-frame clones only and misses some. The data contain 140,000 or so clones, around three fifths of them singletons. There are 17 residues in the CDR3. CDR1 and CDR2 (germline): SGDLS, YYNGEE. V gave up 0 bases and J gave up 0 bases; unmatched junction bases: 4. General observations from the study: Donor immune exposure was known only as CMV serostatus. There were under 200 TCR beta chains listed as cytomegalovirus-associated. In vitro, three CMV-associated chains proved specific for CMV antigens.

As to this clone: Its antigen is unknown.

This chain connects TRBV9 to TRBJ2-1, with 9 bases lining up with TRBD2. Sequencing was carried out using PBMCs. The source is a male donor in good health and CMV-seronegative. CDR3 coding DNA: TGTGCCAGCAGCGTAGGGCTAGCGGGGACCTCCTACAATGAGCAGTTCTTC. Its protein is CASSVGLAGTSYNEQFF.